This T cell receptor beta chain was sequenced in a study of blood T cell repertoires in COVID-19. Study overall: Some COVID-19 samples were acute and others convalescent; all came from the United States, Italy and Spain. From T cells, B-cell-depleted T cells, or PBMCs came the material, which was cDNA or gDNA.

Germline V gives CDR1 LGHNA, CDR2 YNFKEQ. V shed 3 bases and J 4 bases; nucleotides not matched to a gene: 12. This CDR3 contains 17 residues. Per the authors' pipeline: Nucleated cell counts were estimated from reference gene primer amplification. This table comes from immunoSEQ multiplex PCR, and its TCRdb copy is limited to in-frame clones, with some not included. The V and J calls and the clone size are those of that table, but D and trimming were determined from the DNA. The sample has roughly 230,000 clones, 85% seen once. The sequenced sample was peripheral blood. The rearrangement joins TRBV4-2 to TRBJ2-5; TRBD2 matches 9 bases. This sequence originates from a man in his forties with acute or convalescent COVID-19. CDR3 in amino acids: CASSQGETRGGRETQYF. The CDR3 DNA follows: TGTGCCAGCAGCCAGGGAGAGACGCGGGGGGGCCGAGAGACCCAGTACTTC.